Below, one TCR beta chain is given with its context. Its antigen is as yet unknown. These data belong to a study of CD8 T cells in ankylosing spondylitis. Study-level findings and limits: The clones that were linked to disease were reported to be significantly enriched in matched synovial fluid samples from ankylosing spondylitis patients. Seemingly distinctive of ankylosing spondylitis blood was a TCR beta motif formed by eight highly homologous variants. Disease-linked clones proved CD8+ and comparatively uncommon in peripheral blood.

Construction of TCR beta libraries was performed using quantitative 5'-RACE with molecular barcodes. TCRdb passed the 5' RACE reads through MiXCR, listing each CDR3 protein once. Of approximately 350,000 distinct CDR3 sequences listed, under 15% are singletons. CDR1 and CDR2 (germline): SEHNR, FQNEAQ (reference sequence). V was clipped by 5 bases and J by 4 bases; unmatched bases: 8. The length of the CDR3 is 15 residues. The chain combines TRBV7-9 with TRBJ2-3, with 8 bases that match TRBD1. Sequences were obtained from blood, either unsorted or a sorted T cell fraction (not recorded which). The sequence was collected from a male donor with ankylosing spondylitis or in good health (not recorded which). This chain's CDR3 is CASSPRTGPADTQYF. CDR3 coding DNA: TGTGCCAGCAGCCCCCGGACAGGGCCTGCAGATACGCAGTATTTT.